One and the same sample provided the 11 T cell receptor beta chains below, sequenced in a study of control samples from healthy donors and cancer patients. Sequencing was performed with immunoSEQ multiplex PCR; in TCRdb, only in-frame clones are kept and a portion is missing. The repertoire holds over 150,000 clones, with about nine tenths as singletons. The sequencing input was blood. The receptors come from a woman aged 40 to 50 in good health.

The chain carries TRBV7-8 and TRBJ2-3; TRBD2 might be the D (6 bases). Germline values: CDR1 SGHVS, CDR2 FQNEAQ. Trimming stripped 6 bases from V and 7 bases from J, with 29 bases between. The CDR3 sequence is 18 residues long. The CDR3 nucleotides read TGTGCCAGCAGTCGGGTGGGACTCGGGGAGTCTGGGCGGAATACGCAGTATTTT. As protein: CASSRVGLGESGRNTQYF.

V usage is TRBV5-1 and J usage is TRBJ1-6; TRBD1 might be the D (5 bases). The V gene's germline CDR1 is SGHRS and CDR2 YFSETQ. Between the trimmed V and J ends, which lost 0 bases and 10 bases, there was a span of 11 bases. The CDR3 loop spans 14 amino acids. The CDR3 region has the DNA TGCGCCAGCAGCTTGGCCTTAGGGACCTCACCCCTCCACTTT. Its translation is CASSLALGTSPLHF.

The V gene is TRBV12-3 or TRBV12-4, the J gene TRBJ1-2; a weak D match, TRBD1 (5 bases). The CDR3 covers 13 residues. V was shortened by 3 bases and J by 8 bases, with 13 bases between the two germline ends. CDR3 protein: CASSLGEAEGYTF. DNA for the CDR3: TGTGCCAGCAGTTTGGGGGAAGCGGAGGGCTACACCTTC.

V gene TRBV11-2 combines with J gene TRBJ1-4; no reliable D call. Trimming left V 2 bases short and J 8 bases short, with 9 bases between. The CDR3 is 13 amino acids. Germline V lookup: CDR1 SGHAT, CDR2 FQNNGV. The CDR3, as DNA: TGTGCCAGCAGCTTATCAATTGAGGAAAAACTGTTTTTT. It specifies CASSLSIEEKLFF.

The V call is TRBV19, the J call TRBJ1-2; D is undetermined. The CDR3 spans 13 residues. CDR1 is LNHDA and CDR2 is SQIVND in the germline V gene (reference sequence). V was clipped by 10 bases and J by 6 bases, with 18 bases between them. DNA of the CDR3: TGTGCCACCCGAAAAGTAGATGAGGATGGCTACACCTTC. As protein: CATRKVDEDGYTF. The full variable domain, completed using reference TRBV19 and TRBJ1-2, is DGGITQSPKYLFRKEGQNVTLSCEQNLNHDAMYWYRQDPGQGLRLIYYSQIVNDFQKGDIAEGYSVSREKKESFPLTVTSAQKNPTAFYLCATRKVDEDGYTFGSGTRLTVV.

J is TRBJ1-4 and V is TRBV7-2; no definite D call. V was trimmed by 5 bases and J by 14 bases, leaving 15 bases between them. Germline values: CDR1 SGHTA, CDR2 FQGNSA. The CDR3 is made up of 12 amino acids. CDR3 sequence: CASSPNLGILFF. The CDR3 region has the DNA TGTGCCAGCAGCCCAAATCTGGGGATCCTGTTTTTT.

This chain connects TRBV4-2 to TRBJ2-7; the D gene is possibly TRBD2 (5 bases). CDR1 is LGHNA and CDR2 is YNFKEQ in the germline V gene. The V gene lost 1 base and the J gene lost 2 bases, with 9 bases spanning the gap. This CDR3 has 14 residues. In DNA, the CDR3 is TGTGCCAGCAGCCAAGGAGGGAATCCCTACGAGCAGTACTTC. It encodes CASSQGGNPYEQYF.

This clone appeared a single time. The gene calls are TRBV6-5 and TRBJ2-1, with D hard to call. The length of the CDR3 is 14 residues. Germline V CDR1 and CDR2: MNHEY, SVGAGI. The V end was cut by 6 bases, the J end by 6 bases, with 15 bases between. Written as DNA, the CDR3 is TGTGCCAGCAGGCACTCTCTTAATCTCAATGAGCAGTTCTTC. It encodes CASRHSLNLNEQFF.

The chain is built from TRBV29-1 and TRBJ2-7; tentative D call: TRBD1 (6 bases). Trimming removed 7 bases at V and 4 bases at J, with 14 bases between. This CDR3 has 12 residues. Germline assignment: CDR1 SQVTM and CDR2 ANQGSEA. The CDR3 DNA sequence: TGCAGCGACAGGGACCCCTCTTACGAGCAGTACTTC. Its translation: CSDRDPSYEQYF.

This chain's CDR3 is CASSPRQSTEAFF. The CDR3 DNA reads TGTGCCAGCAGCCCCAGACAGAGCACTGAAGCTTTCTTT. The rearrangement uses TRBV7-9 and TRBJ1-1; weak D call: TRBD1 (5 bases). The ends were cut back, 5 bases at V and 4 bases at J, with 11 bases in the middle. CDR3 length equals 13 residues. Germline CDR1 reads SEHNR; CDR2 reads FQNEAQ (reference sequence).

The rearrangement uses TRBV15 and TRBJ1-1; no firm D call. CDR3 length: 15 residues. Trimming left V 0 bases short and J 5 bases short, with 13 bases between. Per germline, CDR1 LNHNV and CDR2 YYDKDF (reference sequence). This chain's CDR3 is CATSREAPGLTEAFF. The CDR3, as DNA: TGTGCCACCAGCAGAGAGGCACCGGGCCTAACTGAAGCTTTCTTT.